A single sample is the source of the 15 T cell receptor beta chains below, sequenced in a study of blood T cell repertoires in COVID-19. TCRdb keeps only in-frame clones here, not all; method: immunoSEQ multiplex PCR. The data hold 200,000 to 250,000 clones, with approximately 83% observed a single time. The source material was peripheral blood. Every receptor here comes from a woman in her 30s with COVID-19, enrolled during active disease.

This chain links TRBV4-3 with TRBJ2-2, with 13 bases that match TRBD2. This CDR3 region has 18 residues. Trimming took 4 bases from V and 0 from J; bases not matched to a gene: 5. Looked up from germline, CDR1 is LGHNA and CDR2 is YSLEER. CDR3 sequence (DNA): TGCGCCAGCAGCCCCGGACTAGCGGGGGAGGCGAACACCGGGGAGCTGTTTTTT. Translation: CASSPGLAGEANTGELFF.

This chain joins TRBV18 and TRBJ1-1, with D maybe TRBD1 (6 bases). This CDR3 has 14 amino acids. Germline-derived CDR1 and CDR2 are KGHSH and LQKENI. V was pared by 4 bases and J by 5 bases, with 14 bases between. The DNA of the CDR3 is TGTGCCAGCTCACTAAACAGGGTAGGGACTGAAGCTTTCTTT. Protein: CASSLNRVGTEAFF.

The V call is TRBV20-1, the J call TRBJ2-3, with a possible D match to TRBD2 (5 bases). The V gene lost 3 bases and the J gene lost 2 bases, with 15 bases spanning the gap. CDR3 length: 15 residues. Germline V gene lookup returns CDR1 DFQATT and CDR2 SNEGSKA (reference sequence). In DNA, the CDR3 is TGCAGTGCTAGTGTTCCCCTAGCTAACACAGATACGCAGTATTTT. Residues: CSASVPLANTDTQYF.

The chain joins TRBV21-1 to TRBJ2-5; the tabulated D call, TRBD2, remains unverified against the DNA. TRBV21-1 is a pseudogene locus. CDR3 length equals 16 residues. CDR3 region: CASSKGSAGDGETQYF. Here the CDR3 DNA reads TGTGCCAGCAGCAAAGGGTCGGCGGGGGACGGCGAGACCCAGTACTTC.

This sequence joins TRBV5-1 and TRBJ2-3, with D uncertain. Germline V gene data show CDR1 as SGHRS and CDR2 as YFSETQ. The V gene lost 0 bases and the J gene lost 2 bases, with 4 bases spanning the gap. The CDR3 spans 13 residues. The CDR3 region has the DNA TGCGCCAGCAGCTTGGACACCACAGATACGCAGTATTTT. Protein product: CASSLDTTDTQYF.

This clone was observed a few times. The rearrangement joins TRBV28 to TRBJ1-1; no clear D gene. CDR3 length: 13 amino acids. The germline gives CDR1 MDHEN, CDR2 SYDVKM. Trimming took off 4 bases at V and 0 bases at J, with 6 bases between the two ends. The CDR3 spells CASSSGMNTEAFF. In DNA form, the CDR3 reads TGTGCCAGCAGTTCGGGTATGAACACTGAAGCTTTCTTT.

The rearrangement uses TRBV7-7 and TRBJ2-1, with 10 bases that match TRBD2. After removal of 5 bases from V and 7 bases from J, the junction contained 5 bases not matched to a gene. Germline V CDR1 and CDR2: SSHAT, FNYEAQ (reference sequence). The CDR3 runs 14 residues. This CDR3 reads CASSPRTSGNEQFF. The CDR3 DNA reads TGTGCCAGCAGCCCCCGGACTAGCGGTAATGAGCAGTTCTTC.

The J gene is TRBJ2-2, the V gene TRBV7-2; 11 nucleotides align to TRBD2. The V gene end was trimmed by 5 bases and the J gene end by 8 bases; junction bases not matched to a gene: 13. This CDR3 has 17 residues. The V gene's germline CDR1 is SGHTA and CDR2 FQGNSA. As DNA, the CDR3 is TGTGCCAGCAGCGCCCAGACTAGCGGGATAGTGAATGGGGAGCTGTTTTTT. Its translation is CASSAQTSGIVNGELFF. The variable domain in full, completed from reference TRBV7-2 and TRBJ2-2, reads GAGVSQSPSNKVTEKGKDVELRCDPISGHTALYWYRQSLGQGLEFLIYFQGNSAPDKSGLPSDRFSAERTGGSVSTLTIQRTQQEDSAVYLCASSAQTSGIVNGELFFGEGSRLTVL.

The sample holds one count of this clone. The CDR3 here is CASSPQQGSIAKNIQYF. CDR3 DNA: TGTGCCAGCTCCCCCCAACAGGGGTCGATAGCCAAAAACATTCAGTACTTC. The chain joins TRBV18 to TRBJ2-4, with TRBD1 matching 7 bases. Germline lookup yields CDR1 KGHSH and CDR2 LQKENI. V lost 6 bases to trimming and J lost 0 bases; unmatched junction nucleotides: 11. This CDR3 region has 17 residues.

The V call is TRBV29-1, the J call TRBJ2-7, with 8 bases that match TRBD2. V lost 3 bases to trimming and J lost 0 bases; unmatched junction nucleotides: 1. Germline V gene lookup returns CDR1 SQVTM and CDR2 ANQGSEA. The CDR3 covers 13 residues. Written as DNA, the CDR3 is TGCAGCGTTGAGAGCGGGAGCTCCTACGAGCAGTACTTC. Its translation: CSVESGSSYEQYF.

In its sample, this clone was seen once. V and J are TRBV14 and TRBJ2-3, with D possibly TRBD1 on 5 matching bases. The CDR3 contains 14 residues. Deletions cut 5 bases from V and 1 base from J, with 10 bases between. Germline V gene data show CDR1 as SGHDN and CDR2 as FVKESK. The CDR3: CASSSGRRTDTQYF. As DNA, the CDR3 is TGTGCCAGCAGCTCAGGGCGTCGCACAGATACGCAGTATTTT.

J is TRBJ2-1 and V is TRBV3-1 (or the pseudogene TRBV3-2), with 7 bases lining up with TRBD2. There are 15 residues in the CDR3. The V segment lost 0 bases and the J segment 4 bases; nucleotides outside the gene matches: 3. Germline V gives CDR1 LGHDT, CDR2 YNNKEL (reference sequence). This CDR3 is CASSQDGGSYNEQFF. CDR3 in DNA: TGTGCCAGCAGCCAAGACGGGGGGTCTTACAATGAGCAGTTCTTC.

The genes are TRBV6-2 or TRBV6-3 and TRBJ1-1; 9 nucleotides agree with TRBD1. Germline CDR1 and CDR2: MNHEY and SVGEGT. Losses at the gene ends were 4 bases for V and 5 bases for J; bases not matched to a gene: 17. The CDR3 is 18 amino acids. This CDR3 reads CASSSLYTDRGRETEAFF. The CDR3 nucleotides are TGTGCCAGCAGTTCTCTTTACACGGACAGGGGAAGAGAGACTGAAGCTTTCTTT.

V gene TRBV11-1 combines with J gene TRBJ1-1; 7 nucleotides match TRBD1. Trimming cost V 4 bases and J 3 bases; bases outside gene matches: 11. The germline V gene encodes CDR1 SGHAT and CDR2 FQDESV (reference sequence). The CDR3 has 16 amino acids. The CDR3 DNA follows: TGTGCCAGCAGCTCCAGAACGACAGGGTGGGACACTGAAGCTTTCTTT. Amino acids: CASSSRTTGWDTEAFF.

The chain employs TRBV10-3 and TRBJ1-2; 9 positions match TRBD1. The CDR3 consists of 16 residues. CDR1 and CDR2 (germline): ENHRY, SYGVKD. Trimming cost V 2 bases and J 1 base; bases outside gene matches: 5. In nucleotides, the CDR3 is TGTGCCATCAGTGAGAAACAGGGGGCCCTTAACTATGGCTACACCTTC. Translated: CAISEKQGALNYGYTF.